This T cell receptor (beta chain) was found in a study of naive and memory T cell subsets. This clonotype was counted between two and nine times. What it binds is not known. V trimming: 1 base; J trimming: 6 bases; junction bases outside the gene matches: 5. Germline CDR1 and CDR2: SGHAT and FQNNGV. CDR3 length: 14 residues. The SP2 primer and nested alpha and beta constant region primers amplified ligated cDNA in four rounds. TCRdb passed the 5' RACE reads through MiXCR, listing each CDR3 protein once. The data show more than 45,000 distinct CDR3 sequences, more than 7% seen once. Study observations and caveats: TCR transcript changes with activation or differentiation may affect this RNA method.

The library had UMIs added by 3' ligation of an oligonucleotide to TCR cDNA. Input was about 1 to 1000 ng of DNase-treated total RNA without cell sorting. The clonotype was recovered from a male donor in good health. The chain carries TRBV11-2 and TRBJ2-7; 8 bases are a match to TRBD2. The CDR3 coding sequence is TGTGCCAGCAGCTTAGTTTTAGCGGGGATCGAGCAGTACTTC. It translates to CASSLVLAGIEQYF.